This T cell receptor beta chain is drawn from a study of shared clonotypes between healthy human individuals. Study at large: Researchers assigned three CD4 naive, three CD4 memory, two CD8 naive and one CD8 memory plate to each donor. Study-wide points: All-four-donor shared clonotypes had higher generation probabilities than non-shared clonotypes did.

Naive CD8 cells comprised CD45RO-negative, CCR7-positively selected cells, excluding terminally differentiated effector memory CD45RA+ cells. Germline lookup yields CDR1 SEHNR and CDR2 FQNEAQ (reference sequence). V was clipped by 5 bases and J by 5 bases, with 10 bases between them. This CDR3 comprises 12 residues. Genomic DNA (from each subset) was split evenly across several immunoSEQ plates. The DNA input per sorted-subset replicate PCR was about 0.2 ug, corresponding to 28,000 or so T cell genomes. Sequenced by immunoSEQ multiplex PCR; TCRdb stores in-frame clones only, minus some. The sample yields 600,000 or so clones, 95% to 98% seen once. In regard to this clone: The antigen remains undetermined.

The chain joins TRBV7-9 to TRBJ2-7; the D is unclear. This TCR came from a young man in good health. Sample: naive CD8+ T cells sorted from blood. The CDR3 loop reads CASSGRANEQYF. The CDR3 bases are TGTGCCAGCAGCGGTCGGGCGAACGAGCAGTACTTC. The whole variable domain, filled in from reference TRBV7-9 and TRBJ2-7, reads DTGVSQNPRHKITKRGQNVTFRCDPISEHNRLYWYRQTLGQGPEFLTYFQNEAQLEKSRLLSDRFSAERPKGSFSTLEIQRTEQGDSAMYLCASSGRANEQYFGPGTRLTVT.